Each of the 17 T cell receptor beta chains below was sequenced from the same sample in a study of early T cells in non-severe SARS-CoV-2 infection. TCRdb fed the 5' RACE reads into MiXCR, producing one record per CDR3 protein. Counted here are 70,000 to 75,000 distinct CDR3 sequences, 12% to 15% occurring once; the ten biggest clones make up about 14%. Sample: whole blood. Receptor source: an adult who was a healthcare worker with PCR-confirmed SARS-CoV-2 infection or an uninfected control (not recorded which).

The rearrangement uses TRBV6-4 and TRBJ2-3, with 12 bases that match TRBD2. The germline V gene encodes CDR1 MRHNA and CDR2 SNTAGT. The CDR3 sequence is 16 residues long. After removal of 6 bases from V and 2 bases from J, the junction contained 6 bases not matched to a gene. The chain's CDR3 is CASRALAGGLTDTQYF. The CDR3 nucleotides read TGTGCCAGCAGGGCACTAGCGGGGGGACTCACAGATACGCAGTATTTT.

This chain connects TRBV5-4 to TRBJ2-1, with 8 bases that match TRBD1. The CDR3 runs to 15 residues. The germline gives CDR1 SGHNT, CDR2 YYREEE (reference sequence). Trimming cost V 2 bases and J 2 bases; bases outside gene matches: 3. CDR3 amino acids: CASSLDRGPYNEQFF. For the CDR3, the DNA is TGTGCCAGCAGCTTAGACAGGGGTCCCTACAATGAGCAGTTCTTC.

This sequence joins TRBV29-1 and TRBJ2-3, with 7 nucleotides matching TRBD2. Germline V lookup: CDR1 SQVTM, CDR2 ANQGSEA. This CDR3 spans 10 amino acids. The trim removed 7 bases at V and 8 bases at J, leaving 3 bases unmatched. CDR3 in amino acids: CSAGEGTQYF. The CDR3 nucleotides read TGCAGCGCTGGGGAGGGTACGCAGTATTTT.

The CDR3 DNA reads as TGTGCCATCAGTGAGTACAGGGAAAGTGGCTACACCTTC. Protein: CAISEYRESGYTF. This chain uses TRBV10-3 with TRBJ1-2, with TRBD1 as a possible D gene (6 bases). V lost 1 base to trimming and J lost 7 bases, with 10 bases between them. Per the germline V gene, CDR1 is ENHRY and CDR2 is SYGVKD. The CDR3 covers 13 residues.

This clonotype was counted many times. The V gene is TRBV7-2, the J gene TRBJ1-2; 8 bases are shared with TRBD1. The CDR3 is 15 amino acids. Losses at the gene ends were 7 bases for V and 1 base for J; bases not matched to a gene: 8. CDR1 is SGHTA, CDR2 FQGNSA, per germline. CDR3 protein: CASILRDRINYGYTF. CDR3 DNA: TGTGCCAGCATCCTACGGGACAGGATTAACTATGGCTACACCTTC. The variable domain in full, with the rest retrieved from reference TRBV7-2 and TRBJ1-2, is GAGVSQSPSNKVTEKGKDVELRCDPISGHTALYWYRQSLGQGLEFLIYFQGNSAPDKSGLPSDRFSAERTGGSVSTLTIQRTQQEDSAVYLCASILRDRINYGYTFGSGTRLTVV.

There are a few counts of this clonotype. The rearrangement links TRBV10-3 to TRBJ1-1, with a weak D call TRBD1 (5 bases). CDR3 length: 15 amino acids. Trimming stripped 0 bases from V and 5 bases from J, with 13 bases between. The germline V gene encodes CDR1 ENHRY and CDR2 SYGVKD. The CDR3 DNA is TGTGCCATCAGTGAGTCAGAGGGGAGACGGACTGAAGCTTTCTTT. Encoded protein: CAISESEGRRTEAFF.

This clonotype was recorded many times. The chain recombines TRBV20-1 with TRBJ1-5; D might be TRBD1 (6 bases). In germline, CDR1 is DFQATT, CDR2 SNEGSKA (reference sequence). V shed 0 bases and J shed 3 bases, with 12 bases lying between them. The CDR3 spans 15 residues. CDR3 nucleotides: TGCAGTGCTAGAGACAGGGGAAATGCCAATCAGCCCCAGCATTTT. Translated, it gives CSARDRGNANQPQHF.

This sequence joins TRBV4-1 and TRBJ2-1; D might be TRBD1 or TRBD2, each matching 5 bases. CDR1 is MGHRA, CDR2 YSYEKL, per germline. Trimming removed 4 bases at V and 10 bases at J, with 14 bases between. This CDR3 has 13 amino acids. The CDR3 sequence: CASSLPSRGEQFF. For the CDR3, the DNA is TGCGCCAGCAGCCTCCCGTCCCGGGGCGAGCAGTTCTTC.

The chain combines TRBV6-4 with TRBJ1-1; 8 bases map to TRBD1. This CDR3 spans 14 amino acids. Germline V gene lookup returns CDR1 MRHNA and CDR2 SNTAGT. Trimming at V came to 5 bases and at J to 5 bases, leaving 7 bases not matched to a gene. The CDR3 protein is CASSPGQGGTEAFF. The CDR3 nucleotides read TGTGCCAGCAGTCCTGGACAGGGTGGGACTGAAGCTTTCTTT.

This clonotype was seen only a few times. The rearrangement uses TRBV18 and TRBJ1-2; D is ambiguous. Per germline, CDR1 KGHSH and CDR2 LQKENI. The CDR3 is made up of 14 amino acids. The V end lost 2 bases, the J end lost 0 bases, and 7 bases lay between the germline ends. Here the CDR3 DNA reads TGTGCCAGCTCACCAAGGGTCGCTAACTATGGCTACACCTTC. This sequence encodes CASSPRVANYGYTF.

In its sample, this clonotype was seen many times. The chain has TRBV30 and TRBJ1-2; TRBD1 matches 7 bases. J lost 8 bases, V lost 0 bases, and 9 bases had no gene match. Germline CDR1 reads GTSNPN; CDR2 reads SVGIG (reference sequence). CDR3 length: 14 residues. CDR3 nucleotide sequence: TGTGCCTGGAGTGTAACAGGGGCGCCGGGAGGCTACACCTTC. Amino acid sequence: CAWSVTGAPGGYTF.

This chain joins TRBV5-5 and TRBJ2-5, with 9 nucleotides matching TRBD1. The germline V gene encodes CDR1 SGHKS and CDR2 YYEKEE (reference sequence). The CDR3 length is 16 residues. V gave up 3 bases and J gave up 2 bases; unmatched junction bases: 8. The CDR3 DNA is TGTGCCAGCAGCTCTGTGGACAGGGGAGTTCAAGAGACCCAGTACTTC. Amino acid sequence: CASSSVDRGVQETQYF.

This clonotype has a handful of counts. This sequence joins TRBV6-6 and TRBJ1-1; weak D call: TRBD1 (6 bases). The CDR3 spans 14 residues. Germline loops: CDR1 MNHNY, CDR2 SVGAGI (reference sequence). V was pared by 8 bases and J by 5 bases, with 18 bases between. The CDR3 region is CASSPRRGQTEAFF. Written as DNA, the CDR3 is TGTGCCAGCTCACCCCGCCGGGGGCAGACTGAAGCTTTCTTT.

The V and J genes are TRBV7-2 and TRBJ2-2; D not resolved. From germline, CDR1 is SGHTA and CDR2 FQGNSA. Deletions cut 7 bases from V and 3 bases from J, with 15 bases between. This CDR3 spans 15 amino acids. CDR3 protein: CASTTPMVYTGELFF. DNA for the CDR3: TGTGCCAGCACAACACCGATGGTTTACACCGGGGAGCTGTTTTTT. Variable domain in full (rest from reference TRBV7-2 and TRBJ2-2): GAGVSQSPSNKVTEKGKDVELRCDPISGHTALYWYRQSLGQGLEFLIYFQGNSAPDKSGLPSDRFSAERTGGSVSTLTIQRTQQEDSAVYLCASTTPMVYTGELFFGEGSRLTVL.

There are a few counts of this clonotype. The chain links TRBV5-1 to TRBJ1-1, with D unresolved. This CDR3 spans 14 amino acids. Germline V gene sequence: CDR1 SGHRS, CDR2 YFSETQ. V lost 0 bases, J lost 1 base, and 7 bases lay in between. The CDR3 spells CASSLATANTEAFF. As DNA, the CDR3 is TGCGCCAGCAGCTTGGCCACAGCGAACACTGAAGCTTTCTTT. Filled out from reference TRBV5-1 and TRBJ1-1, the complete variable domain reads KAGVTQTPRYLIKTRGQQVTLSCSPISGHRSVSWYQQTPGQGLQFLFEYFSETQRNKGNFPGRFSGRQFSNSRSEMNVSTLELGDSALYLCASSLATANTEAFFGQGTRLTVV.

This clonotype was seen only a few times. This chain's CDR3 is CASSPLAGGPSYEQYF. CDR3 in DNA: TGTGCCAGCAGTCCTCTAGCGGGGGGGCCCTCCTACGAGCAGTACTTC. V usage is TRBV9 and J usage is TRBJ2-7; 12 bases align to TRBD2. CDR3 size: 16 residues. The V gene's germline CDR1 is SGDLS and CDR2 YYNGEE. V lost 5 bases, J lost 0 bases, and 6 bases stayed unmatched. The complete variable domain, with remaining parts taken from reference TRBV9 and TRBJ2-7, reads DSGVTQTPKHLITATGQRVTLRCSPRSGDLSVYWYQQSLDQGLQFLIQYYNGEERAKGNILERFSAQQFPDLHSELNLSSLELGDSALYFCASSPLAGGPSYEQYFGPGTRLTVT.

V gene TRBV12-3 or TRBV12-4 combines with J gene TRBJ2-7, with a possible D match to TRBD1 (6 bases). V was cut by 2 bases and J by 4 bases, with 15 bases left in between. CDR3 length: 15 residues. CDR3 sequence: CASSLTGPSGYEQYF. The CDR3 region has the DNA TGTGCCAGCAGTTTAACAGGGCCATCGGGTTACGAGCAGTACTTC.